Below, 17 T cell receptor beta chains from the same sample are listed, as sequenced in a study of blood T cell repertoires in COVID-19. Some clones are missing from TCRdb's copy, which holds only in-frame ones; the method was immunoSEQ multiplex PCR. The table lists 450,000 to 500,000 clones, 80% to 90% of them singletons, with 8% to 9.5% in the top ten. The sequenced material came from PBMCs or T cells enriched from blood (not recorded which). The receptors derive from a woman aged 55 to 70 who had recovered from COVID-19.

The DNA for the CDR3 is TGTGCCAGCAGCCCAGCAGGGGGAACAGGGGACAATGAGCAGTTCTTC. Protein product: CASSPAGGTGDNEQFF. The J gene is TRBJ2-1, the V gene TRBV5-4; 7 bases align to TRBD1. V shed 4 bases, J shed 5 bases, and the junction held 12 bases outside the gene matches. Germline V gene sequence: CDR1 SGHNT, CDR2 YYREEE (reference sequence). This CDR3 has 16 residues. The full variable domain, with the rest looked up from reference TRBV5-4 and TRBJ2-1, is ETGVTQSPTHLIKTRGQQVTLRCSSQSGHNTVSWYQQALGQGPQFIFQYYREEENGRGNFPPRFSGLQFPNYSSELNVNALELDDSALYLCASSPAGGTGDNEQFFGPGTRLTVL.

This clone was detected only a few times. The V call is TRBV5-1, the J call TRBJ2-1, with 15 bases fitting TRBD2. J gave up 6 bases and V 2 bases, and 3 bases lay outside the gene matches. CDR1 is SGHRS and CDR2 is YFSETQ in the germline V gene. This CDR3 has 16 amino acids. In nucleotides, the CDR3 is TGCGCCAGCAGCTTTTGGACTAGCGGGGGGGCCAATGAGCAGTTCTTC. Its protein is CASSFWTSGGANEQFF.

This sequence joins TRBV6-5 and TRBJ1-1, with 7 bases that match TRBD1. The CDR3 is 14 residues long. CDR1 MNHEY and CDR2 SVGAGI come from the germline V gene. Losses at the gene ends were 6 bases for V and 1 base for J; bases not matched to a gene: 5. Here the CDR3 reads CASSHGTENTEAFF. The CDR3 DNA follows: TGTGCCAGCAGCCACGGGACAGAGAACACTGAAGCTTTCTTT.

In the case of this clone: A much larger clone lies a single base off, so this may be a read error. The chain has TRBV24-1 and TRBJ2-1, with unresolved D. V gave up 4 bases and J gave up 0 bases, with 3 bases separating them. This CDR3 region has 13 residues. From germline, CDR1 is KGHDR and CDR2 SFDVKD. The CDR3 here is CATSDSSYNEQFF. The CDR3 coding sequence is TGTGCCACCAGTGACAGCTCCTACAATGAGCAGTTCTTC.

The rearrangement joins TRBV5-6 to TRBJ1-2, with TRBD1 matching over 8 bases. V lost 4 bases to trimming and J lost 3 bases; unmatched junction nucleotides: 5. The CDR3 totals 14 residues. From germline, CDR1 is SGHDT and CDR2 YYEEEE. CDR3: CASSTGQGHYGYTF. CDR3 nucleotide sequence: TGTGCCAGCAGCACCGGACAGGGTCACTATGGCTACACCTTC.

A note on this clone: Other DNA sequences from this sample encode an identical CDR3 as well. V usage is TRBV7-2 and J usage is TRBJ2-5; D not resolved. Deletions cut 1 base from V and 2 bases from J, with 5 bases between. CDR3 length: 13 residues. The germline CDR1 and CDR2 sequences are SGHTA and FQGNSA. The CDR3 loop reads CASSLGQQETQYF. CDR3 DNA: TGTGCCAGCAGCTTAGGGCAGCAAGAGACCCAGTACTTC.

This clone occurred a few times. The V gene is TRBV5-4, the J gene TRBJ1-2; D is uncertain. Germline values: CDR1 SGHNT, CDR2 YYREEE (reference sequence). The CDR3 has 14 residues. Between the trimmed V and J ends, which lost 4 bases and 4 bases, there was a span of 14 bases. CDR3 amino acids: CASSPSQEPYGYTF. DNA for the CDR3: TGTGCCAGCAGCCCGAGTCAGGAACCCTATGGCTACACCTTC. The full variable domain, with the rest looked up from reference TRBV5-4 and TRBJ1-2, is ETGVTQSPTHLIKTRGQQVTLRCSSQSGHNTVSWYQQALGQGPQFIFQYYREEENGRGNFPPRFSGLQFPNYSSELNVNALELDDSALYLCASSPSQEPYGYTFGSGTRLTVV.

CDR3 coding DNA: TGTGCCAGCAGCTACCGACTAGCTAGCGGGGCCGGGGCAGATACGCAGTATTTT. Amino acids: CASSYRLASGAGADTQYF. The chain joins TRBV5-5 to TRBJ2-3; 9 nucleotides line up with TRBD2. Trimming at V came to 3 bases and at J to 4 bases, leaving 15 bases not matched to a gene. The germline gives CDR1 SGHKS, CDR2 YYEKEE (reference sequence). The CDR3 covers 18 residues.

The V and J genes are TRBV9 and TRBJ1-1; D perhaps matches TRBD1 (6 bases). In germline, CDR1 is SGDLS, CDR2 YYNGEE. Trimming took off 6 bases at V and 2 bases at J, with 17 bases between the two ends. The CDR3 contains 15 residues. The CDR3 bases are TGTGCCAGCACCCGAGACTACAGGGTTAACACTGAAGCTTTCTTT. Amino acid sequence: CASTRDYRVNTEAFF.

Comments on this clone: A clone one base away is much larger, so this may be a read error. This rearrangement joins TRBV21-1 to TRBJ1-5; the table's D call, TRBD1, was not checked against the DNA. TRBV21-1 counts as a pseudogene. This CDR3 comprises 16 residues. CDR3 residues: CASSKAGTKLRQPQHF. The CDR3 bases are TGTGCCAGCAGCAAAGCCGGGACAAAGTTACGGCAGCCCCAGCATTTT.

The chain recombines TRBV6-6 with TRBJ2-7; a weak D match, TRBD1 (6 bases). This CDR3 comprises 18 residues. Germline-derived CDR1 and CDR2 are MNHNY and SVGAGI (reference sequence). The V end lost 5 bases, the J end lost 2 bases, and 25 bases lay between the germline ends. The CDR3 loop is CASSLNENRAFAPYEQYF. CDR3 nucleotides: TGTGCCAGCAGTCTCAATGAAAACAGGGCCTTTGCCCCCTACGAGCAGTACTTC.

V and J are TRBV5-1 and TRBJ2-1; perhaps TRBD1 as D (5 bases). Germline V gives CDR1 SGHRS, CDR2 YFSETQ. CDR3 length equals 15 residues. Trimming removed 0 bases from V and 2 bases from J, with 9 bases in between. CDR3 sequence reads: CASSLGQGTYNEQFF. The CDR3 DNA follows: TGCGCCAGCAGCTTGGGGCAGGGTACCTACAATGAGCAGTTCTTC.

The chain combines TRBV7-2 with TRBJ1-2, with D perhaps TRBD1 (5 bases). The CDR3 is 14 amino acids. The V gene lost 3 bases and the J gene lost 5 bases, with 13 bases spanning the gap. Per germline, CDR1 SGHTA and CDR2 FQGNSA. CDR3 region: CASSFRREGYGYTF. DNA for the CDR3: TGTGCCAGCAGCTTTAGGAGGGAGGGGTATGGCTACACCTTC.

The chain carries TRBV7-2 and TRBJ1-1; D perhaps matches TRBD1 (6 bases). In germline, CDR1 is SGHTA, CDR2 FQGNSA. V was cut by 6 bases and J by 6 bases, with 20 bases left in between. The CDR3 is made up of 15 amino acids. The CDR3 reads CASSSGGHRRAEAFF. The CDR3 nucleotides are TGTGCCAGCAGTTCCGGGGGGCACCGGAGGGCTGAAGCTTTCTTT.

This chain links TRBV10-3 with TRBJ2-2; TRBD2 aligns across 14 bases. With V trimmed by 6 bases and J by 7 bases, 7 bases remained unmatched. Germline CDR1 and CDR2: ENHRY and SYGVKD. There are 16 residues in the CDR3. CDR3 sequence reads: CAIRETSGGANGELFF. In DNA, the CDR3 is TGTGCCATCAGAGAGACTAGCGGGGGGGCCAACGGGGAGCTGTTTTTT.

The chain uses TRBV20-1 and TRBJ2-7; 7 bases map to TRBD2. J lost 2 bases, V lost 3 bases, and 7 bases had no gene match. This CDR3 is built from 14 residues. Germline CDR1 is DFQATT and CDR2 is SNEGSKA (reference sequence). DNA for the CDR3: TGCAGTGCTAGTCCTGCTAGCGGAACCTACGAGCAGTACTTC. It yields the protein CSASPASGTYEQYF.

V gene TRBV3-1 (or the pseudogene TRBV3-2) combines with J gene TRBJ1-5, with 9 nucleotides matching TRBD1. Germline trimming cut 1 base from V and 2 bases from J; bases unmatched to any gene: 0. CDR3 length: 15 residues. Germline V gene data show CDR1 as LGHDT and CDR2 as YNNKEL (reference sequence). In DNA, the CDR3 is TGTGCCAGCAGCCAAGGGGACAGGGGCAATCAGCCCCAGCATTTT. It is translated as CASSQGDRGNQPQHF.